The clone carrying this T cell receptor (beta chain) was seen only a few times. Its target is unknown. The sample originates from a study of T cell repertoires in cytomegalovirus infection. Germline V gene data show CDR1 as SEHNR and CDR2 as FQNEAQ (reference sequence). This CDR3 is built from 16 residues. With 4 bases clipped from V and 3 bases from J, the junction kept 10 bases outside the gene matches. Via MiXCR, TCRdb re-called the reads, giving one row per CDR3 protein. The sample lists tens of thousands of distinct CDR3 sequences, more than 20% occurring once. The TCR originated in a human donor in good health (CMV status not recorded). Some clones in this sample may be carry-over from other donors' samples. The material sequenced was CD8+ T cells from cultured PBMCs, taken from culture after CMV antigen stimulation. The chain has TRBV7-9 and TRBJ2-3; 7 nucleotides agree with TRBD1. The CDR3 spells CASSSLQGVGTDTQYF. The CDR3 DNA reads as TGTGCCAGCAGCTCTCTGCAGGGGGTCGGTACAGATACGCAGTATTTT.